The rows below give T cell receptor beta chains drawn from one sample of a study of shared clonotypes between healthy human individuals. Data came from immunoSEQ multiplex PCR; TCRdb stores just in-frame clones and leaves some out. The table includes about 2 million clones, roughly 94% detected once. The sequenced sample consisted of naive CD8+ T cells sorted from blood. The receptors were sampled from a man younger than 35 in good health. CDR3s include the opening cysteine and the closing phenylalanine or tryptophan. A D gene is named only where the DNA matches it firmly.

v_gene,d_gene,j_gene,CDR3nt,CDR3aa
TRBV27,TRBD1,TRBJ2-7,TGTGCCAGCAGCATCCAGGGGGCCTACGAGCAGTACTTC,CASSIQGAYEQYF
TRBV29-1,NA,TRBJ2-7,TGCAGCGTTGAAACCGTTGGGTACGAGCAGTACTTC,CSVETVGYEQYF
TRBV7-9,NA,TRBJ1-4,TGTGCCAGCAGCTTAGGCCGGGAGGGTGAAAAACTGTTTTTT,CASSLGREGEKLFF
TRBV28,TRBD1,TRBJ2-3,TGTGCCAGCGATCGGACAGGGCAAGATACGCAGTATTTT,CASDRTGQDTQYF
TRBV6-5,NA,TRBJ1-2,TGTGCCAGCAGTTCCCGGGGAGGCGCCGATGGCTACACCTTC,CASSSRGGADGYTF
TRBV7-8,NA,TRBJ2-7,TGTGCCAGCAGCTTAGACAGTGGGTACGAGCAGTACTTC,CASSLDSGYEQYF
TRBV12-5,NA,TRBJ1-5,TGTGCTAGTGGTTTGGTACAGGTTAGCAATCAGCCCCAGCATTTT,CASGLVQVSNQPQHF
TRBV6-5,TRBD1,TRBJ1-1,TGTGCCAGCAGCCAAGGACAGGGTCGGTGGCCTGAAGCTTTCTTT,CASSQGQGRWPEAFF
TRBV4-2,NA,TRBJ2-7,TGTGCCAGCAGCCAAGATCCCGGCCTAGCTTTGGGCGAGCAGTACTTC,CASSQDPGLALGEQYF
TRBV6-5,NA,TRBJ2-1,TGTGCCAGCAGTTACTCGGGACATATCGATGAGCAGTTCTTC,CASSYSGHIDEQFF
TRBV7-2,TRBD2,TRBJ2-1,TGTGCCAGCAGCCCCCACCTAGCGGATCTCTACAATGAGCAGTTCTTC,CASSPHLADLYNEQFF
TRBV2,NA,TRBJ2-7,TGTGCCAGCAGAGACGGAGTCTACGAGCAGTACTTC,CASRDGVYEQYF
TRBV27,TRBD1,TRBJ1-2,TGTGCCAGCAACCTCAGTCCCGGGACAGGGACCGGCTACACCTTC,CASNLSPGTGTGYTF
TRBV5-6,TRBD1,TRBJ1-2,TGTGCCAGCAGCCCACAGGGGGGCGGCTACACCTTC,CASSPQGGGYTF
TRBV28,NA,TRBJ2-7,TGTGCCACCTATGGGACATCCATTACCTACGAGCAGTACTTC,CATYGTSITYEQYF
TRBV6-5,NA,TRBJ1-1,TGTGCCAGCAGGCAGGGGACTGAAGCTTTCTTT,CASRQGTEAFF
TRBV29-1,NA,TRBJ1-1,TGCAGCGTTGAGTCGGCAGGGGTTAACACTGAAGCTTTCTTT,CSVESAGVNTEAFF